A single sample gave rise to the 7 T cell receptor beta chains below, sequenced in a study of T cells after yellow fever vaccination. TCRdb itself ran the 5' RACE reads through MiXCR, one entry per CDR3 protein. Altogether 300,000 to 400,000 distinct CDR3 sequences are present, 8.7% being singletons, with the ten largest covering more than 15%. The sequencing here drew on PBMCs, taken on the day of the first yellow fever vaccination. The receptors originated from a man between 18 and 29 years old who received the YFV17D yellow fever vaccine.

The sample holds many counts of this clonotype. The chain combines TRBV11-2 with TRBJ1-2, with TRBD1 as a possible D gene (5 bases). The CDR3 is 13 amino acids. V gave up 5 bases and J gave up 3 bases, with 10 bases separating them. Looked up from germline, CDR1 is SGHAT and CDR2 is FQNNGV. Here the CDR3 DNA reads TGTGCCAGCAGCCCAGGGTCAGACTATGGCTACACCTTC. It is translated as CASSPGSDYGYTF.

This clonotype was seen at least ten times. The chain joins TRBV7-2 to TRBJ2-4; D is undetermined. This CDR3 region has 15 residues. Between the trimmed V and J ends, which lost 2 bases and 3 bases, there was a span of 11 bases. CDR1 and CDR2 from the germline V gene are SGHTA and FQGNSA. This chain's CDR3 is CASSLNRWDKNIQYF. The CDR3, as DNA: TGTGCCAGCAGCTTAAACCGATGGGACAAAAACATTCAGTACTTC. The variable domain in full, completed from reference TRBV7-2 and TRBJ2-4, reads GAGVSQSPSNKVTEKGKDVELRCDPISGHTALYWYRQSLGQGLEFLIYFQGNSAPDKSGLPSDRFSAERTGGSVSTLTIQRTQQEDSAVYLCASSLNRWDKNIQYFGAGTRLSVL.

This clonotype has more than one count but fewer than ten. The J gene is TRBJ1-2, the V gene TRBV19; TRBD1 might be the D (5 bases). V was shortened by 3 bases and J by 2 bases, with 10 bases between the two germline ends. The CDR3 loop spans 14 amino acids. From germline, CDR1 is LNHDA and CDR2 SQIVND (reference sequence). Here the CDR3 DNA reads TGTGCCAGTAGTATTCTCAAGGGGAACTATGGCTACACCTTC. Translated, it gives CASSILKGNYGYTF. Combining the CDR3 with reference TRBV19 and TRBJ1-2 gives the whole variable domain DGGITQSPKYLFRKEGQNVTLSCEQNLNHDAMYWYRQDPGQGLRLIYYSQIVNDFQKGDIAEGYSVSREKKESFPLTVTSAQKNPTAFYLCASSILKGNYGYTFGSGTRLTVV.

The rearrangement joins TRBV20-1 to TRBJ1-6; D gene ambiguous. Trimming stripped 3 bases from V and 7 bases from J, with 7 bases between. The V gene's germline CDR1 is DFQATT and CDR2 SNEGSKA (reference sequence). This CDR3 region has 12 residues. DNA of the CDR3: TGCAGTGCTAGCACGGGGAATTCACCCCTCCACTTT. Its translation is CSASTGNSPLHF.

The chain couples TRBV5-6 to TRBJ1-2; a possible D gene is TRBD1 (6 bases). The CDR3 contains 12 residues. Germline V gives CDR1 SGHDT, CDR2 YYEEEE. V shed 5 bases and J shed 8 bases, with 13 bases lying between them. The CDR3 DNA is TGTGCCAGCAGGATACAGGGACACGGCTACACCTTC. Encoded protein: CASRIQGHGYTF.

This clonotype has just a few counts. The chain combines TRBV18 with TRBJ1-5; D remains unclear. Between the trimmed V and J ends, which lost 3 bases and 0 bases, there was a span of 9 bases. The CDR3 is 15 amino acids. CDR1 is KGHSH and CDR2 is LQKENI in the germline V gene. CDR3 amino acids: CASSPDRGSNQPQHF. The CDR3 DNA reads as TGTGCCAGCTCACCCGACCGGGGTAGCAATCAGCCCCAGCATTTT.

The rearrangement links TRBV9 to TRBJ2-2; TRBD1 aligns across 7 bases. J lost 7 bases, V lost 3 bases, and 3 bases had no gene match. The CDR3 runs 13 residues. The germline V gene has CDR1 SGDLS and CDR2 YYNGEE. CDR3 region: CASSATGIGELFF. DNA of the CDR3: TGTGCCAGCAGCGCGACAGGGATCGGGGAGCTGTTTTTT.